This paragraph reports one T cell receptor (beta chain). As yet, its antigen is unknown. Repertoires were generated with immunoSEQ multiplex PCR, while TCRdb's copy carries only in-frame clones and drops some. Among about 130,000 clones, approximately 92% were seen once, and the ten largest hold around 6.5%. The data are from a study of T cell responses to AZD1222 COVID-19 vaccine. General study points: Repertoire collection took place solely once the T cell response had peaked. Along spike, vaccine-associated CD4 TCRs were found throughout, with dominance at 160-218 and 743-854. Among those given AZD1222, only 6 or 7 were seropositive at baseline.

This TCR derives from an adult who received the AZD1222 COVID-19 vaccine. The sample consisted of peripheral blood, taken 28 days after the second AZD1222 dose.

The CDR3 region has the DNA TGTGCCAGCTCAATTGTTGGGGGCTCGGACACTGAAGCTTTCTTT. Translation gives CASSIVGGSDTEAFF. This chain joins TRBV18 and TRBJ1-1, with TRBD1 as a possible D gene (6 bases). Trimming removed 5 bases from V and 3 bases from J, with 16 bases in between. CDR3 length: 15 amino acids. Germline V gene data show CDR1 as KGHSH and CDR2 as LQKENI.